This T cell receptor beta chain was identified during a study of tumour-infiltrating T cells in Burkitt lymphoma. The wider study: Survival, overall and progression-free, tracked with productive clonality.

This table comes from immunoSEQ multiplex PCR, and its TCRdb copy is limited to in-frame clones, with some not included. This sample has about 6,000 clones, with about 16% found just once. The CDR3 is 16 residues long. Germline-derived CDR1 and CDR2 are SQVTM and ANQGSEA. V lost 0 bases to trimming and J lost 3 bases; unmatched junction nucleotides: 9. The chain couples TRBV29-1 to TRBJ1-2; TRBD1 aligns across 8 bases. This TCR derives from a human donor with diffuse large B-cell lymphoma. The sequenced sample was tumor tissue. The CDR3, as DNA: TGCAGCGTTGAAGACTGGGACAGGAATTACGACTATGGCTACACCTTC. This sequence encodes CSVEDWDRNYDYGYTF.